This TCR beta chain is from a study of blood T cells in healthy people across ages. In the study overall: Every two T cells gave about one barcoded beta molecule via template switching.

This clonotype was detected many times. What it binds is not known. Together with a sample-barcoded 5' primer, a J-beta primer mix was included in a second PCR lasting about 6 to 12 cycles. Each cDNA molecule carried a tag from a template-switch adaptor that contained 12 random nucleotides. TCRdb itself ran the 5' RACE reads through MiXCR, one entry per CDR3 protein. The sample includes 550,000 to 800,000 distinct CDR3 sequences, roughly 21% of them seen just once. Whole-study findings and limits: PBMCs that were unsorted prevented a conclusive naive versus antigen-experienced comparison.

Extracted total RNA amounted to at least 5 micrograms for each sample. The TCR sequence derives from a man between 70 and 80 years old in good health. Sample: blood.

The CDR3 sequence: CSDRRGTHTQYF. CDR3 DNA sequence: TGCAGCGATCGGAGGGGCACGCATACGCAGTATTTT. The chain has TRBV29-1 and TRBJ2-3; D possibly corresponds to TRBD2 (6 bases). Germline V gene sequence: CDR1 SQVTM, CDR2 ANQGSEA. The CDR3 runs to 12 residues. V was pared by 7 bases and J by 7 bases, with 15 bases between.